This T cell receptor (beta chain) was identified in a study of cytomegalovirus exposure and HLA in healthy donors. Across the whole study: Of 398 genotyped donors, 70% to 85% clustered with self-reported Caucasian donors.

PCR was performed using 60 Vbeta and 13 Jbeta primers. TCRdb keeps only in-frame clones here, not all; method: immunoSEQ multiplex PCR. The data hold about 150,000 clones, with approximately 80% observed a single time. V dropped 2 bases and J dropped 2 bases, with 9 bases sitting between them. The length of the CDR3 is 14 residues. Germline CDR1 reads MNHNY; CDR2 reads SVGAGI (reference sequence). Sequencing was performed on PBMCs. This chain joins TRBV6-6 and TRBJ1-1, with D unclear. This receptor was taken from a boy aged 2-9 years in good health and CMV-seronegative. The CDR3 region is CASSYREGNTEAFF. As DNA, the CDR3 is TGTGCCAGCAGTTACAGGGAGGGAAACACTGAAGCTTTCTTT.